The 7 T cell receptor beta chains in this list originate from one sample, sequenced in a study of response to subunit inactivated influenza vaccine. TCRdb reanalysed the RT-PCR reads using MiXCR and keeps one entry per CDR3 protein. The table shows a few hundred thousand distinct CDR3 sequences, with approximately 14% occurring only once. Source: PBMCs from blood, taken approximately 12 days after vaccination. These receptor sequences come from a man aged 45 to 65 who received an inactivated influenza vaccine.

The chain combines TRBV6-5 with TRBJ2-1, with 7 positions matching TRBD2. Per the germline V gene, CDR1 is MNHEY and CDR2 is SVGAGI. J was trimmed by 4 bases and V by 0 bases; bases with no gene match: 6. CDR3 length equals 16 residues. DNA for the CDR3: TGTGCCAGCAGTTACTCGTCGGGAGGTACTTACAATGAGCAGTTCTTC. Amino acid sequence: CASSYSSGGTYNEQFF.

To note about this clonotype: The junction does not match germline at one end; this may be a read error. The chain employs TRBV20-1 and TRBJ1-4; D is uncertain. This CDR3 spans 11 amino acids. CDR1 DFQATT and CDR2 SNEGSKA come from the germline V gene (reference sequence). CDR3 DNA sequence: TGCAGTGCTAGAGATGTAGAAAAACTGCTTTTT. Translated: CSARDVEKLLF.

This clonotype appeared a few times. CDR3 sequence (DNA): TGTGCCAGCAGTCCCCCGGGACAGGGGGCAAAGGGGCAGTACTTC. Encoded protein: CASSPPGQGAKGQYF. The chain uses TRBV12-3 or TRBV12-4 and TRBJ2-7; 12 bases fit TRBD1. V shed 5 bases, J shed 9 bases, and the junction held 11 bases outside the gene matches. The CDR3 covers 15 residues.

This clonotype was picked up a small number of times. V and J are TRBV20-1 and TRBJ2-1; D is perhaps TRBD2 (6 bases). Trimming took off 1 base at V and 6 bases at J, with 16 bases between the two ends. The CDR3 is 15 amino acids. Germline V gene lookup returns CDR1 DFQATT and CDR2 SNEGSKA (reference sequence). CDR3 in amino acids: CSARVWAGLGNEQFF. The CDR3 DNA follows: TGCAGTGCTAGAGTCTGGGCGGGGCTGGGCAATGAGCAGTTCTTC.

The rearrangement links TRBV14 to TRBJ2-7; TRBD1 matches at 8 bases. The junction had 9 bases not matched to a gene; V was cut back by 4 bases and J by 4 bases. This CDR3 has 15 residues. Germline V CDR1 and CDR2: SGHDN, FVKESK. CDR3 sequence (DNA): TGTGCCAGCAGCCGGCGACAGGGGATTTCGTACGAGCAGTACTTC. Its protein is CASSRRQGISYEQYF. Full variable domain (outside the CDR3, taken from reference TRBV14 and TRBJ2-7): EAGVTQFPSHSVIEKGQTVTLRCDPISGHDNLYWYRRVMGKEIKFLLHFVKESKQDESGMPNNRFLAERTGGTYSTLKVQPAELEDSGVYFCASSRRQGISYEQYFGPGTRLTVT.

This clonotype showed up just a few times. This rearrangement joins TRBV6-5 to TRBJ2-5; 9 positions agree with TRBD1. V dropped 5 bases and J dropped 10; count of bases not matched to a gene: 5. This CDR3 spans 12 amino acids. Germline V gene data show CDR1 as MNHEY and CDR2 as SVGAGI. CDR3 DNA: TGTGCCAGCAGTCCGGACAGGGGAGGCCAGTACTTC. Encoded protein: CASSPDRGGQYF.

The rearrangement joins TRBV4-3 to TRBJ2-7, with D unresolved. The length of the CDR3 is 14 residues. CDR1 and CDR2 from the germline V gene are LGHNA and YSLEER. The V end was cut by 3 bases, the J end by 8 bases, with 17 bases between. The CDR3 loop is CASSQDQSGLQQYF. The CDR3 bases are TGCGCCAGCAGCCAGGACCAATCAGGTTTGCAGCAGTACTTC.